This passage covers 8 T cell receptor beta chains from one sample sequenced in a study of identical twins. MiXCR, run by TCRdb on the 5' RACE reads, gives a single entry per CDR3 protein. The data hold 690,000 or so distinct CDR3 sequences, with under 9% observed a single time. These data were also reused for a study on yellow fever vaccine responses in identical twins.

Sequenced material: PBMCs. These receptors were collected from a woman in her late teens or twenties in good health.

This clonotype was observed a handful of times. This chain links TRBV6-5 with TRBJ1-1, with 7 bases identical to TRBD1. This CDR3 has 14 amino acids. Trimming cost V 4 bases and J 7 bases; bases outside gene matches: 9. Germline V gene lookup returns CDR1 MNHEY and CDR2 SVGAGI. The CDR3 is CASSSSPDRNEAFF. CDR3 sequence (DNA): TGTGCCAGCAGTTCTAGCCCGGACAGGAATGAAGCTTTCTTT.

V is TRBV7-3 and J is TRBJ1-1, with TRBD1 matching over 7 bases. Germline trimming cut 2 bases from V and 0 bases from J; bases unmatched to any gene: 9. Germline lookup yields CDR1 SGHTA and CDR2 FQGTGA. This CDR3 comprises 17 residues. CDR3 sequence reads: CASSLQATGTMNTEAFF. In DNA form, the CDR3 reads TGTGCCAGCAGCTTACAGGCGACAGGGACAATGAACACTGAAGCTTTCTTT.

There are a few counts of this clonotype. This chain joins TRBV7-9 and TRBJ2-5, with 7 bases matching TRBD1. Germline assignment: CDR1 SEHNR and CDR2 FQNEAQ (reference sequence). V shed 5 bases and J 2 bases; nucleotides not matched to a gene: 8. This CDR3 has 15 residues. The CDR3: CASSRDSLLQETQYF. The CDR3 region has the DNA TGTGCCAGCAGCCGGGACAGCCTTTTACAAGAGACCCAGTACTTC.

This clonotype was counted a few times. The CDR3 coding sequence is TGTGCCGTCGCCCCGACAGGCATCCAGACCCAGTACTTC. Protein: CAVAPTGIQTQYF. The chain joins TRBV10-3 to TRBJ2-5; D perhaps matches TRBD1 (6 bases). The CDR3 loop spans 13 amino acids. Trimming cost V 11 bases and J 6 bases, with 19 bases left between them. The germline CDR1 and CDR2 sequences are ENHRY and SYGVKD.

The gene calls are TRBV3-1 and TRBJ2-7, with D perhaps given as TRBD1 or TRBD2 (5 bases each). Germline values: CDR1 LGHDT, CDR2 YNNKEL (reference sequence). V was cut by 4 bases and J by 1 base, with 14 bases left in between. The CDR3 runs to 15 residues. This chain's CDR3 is CASSLDRDGSYEQYF. In DNA, the CDR3 is TGTGCCAGCAGCCTCGACCGGGACGGGTCCTACGAGCAGTACTTC.

In this sample, this clonotype turned up a few times. V is TRBV20-1 and J is TRBJ1-2; D not certain. CDR1 and CDR2 from the germline V gene are DFQATT and SNEGSKA (reference sequence). The CDR3 consists of 14 residues. Trimming took 3 bases from V and 1 from J, leaving 12 bases between them. CDR3 DNA: TGCAGTGCTAGCGATGGATCGGGTAACTATGGCTACACCTTC. Translated: CSASDGSGNYGYTF.

This clonotype has a count of ten or more. CDR3 protein: CASSSKDGSGGARDTQYF. The CDR3 nucleotides read TGTGCCAGCAGCTCGAAGGACGGTAGCGGGGGGGCTCGAGATACGCAGTATTTT. The V and J genes are TRBV9 and TRBJ2-3; 11 bases are shared with TRBD2. CDR3 length equals 18 residues. Per germline, CDR1 SGDLS and CDR2 YYNGEE. V was clipped by 4 bases and J by 5 bases; unmatched bases: 15. Full variable domain (remainder filled in from reference TRBV9 and TRBJ2-3): DSGVTQTPKHLITATGQRVTLRCSPRSGDLSVYWYQQSLDQGLQFLIQYYNGEERAKGNILERFSAQQFPDLHSELNLSSLELGDSALYFCASSSKDGSGGARDTQYFGPGTRLTVL.

In its sample, this clonotype was seen many times. This chain joins TRBV9 and TRBJ1-1, with D perhaps matching TRBD1 (5 bases). The CDR3 length is 12 residues. Germline V gene sequence: CDR1 SGDLS, CDR2 YYNGEE. Trimming left V 2 bases short and J 4 bases short, with 6 bases between. CDR3 in amino acids: CASSVGGTEAFF. The CDR3, as DNA: TGTGCCAGCAGCGTTGGGGGCACTGAAGCTTTCTTT. Drawing the rest from reference TRBV9 and TRBJ1-1, the complete variable domain is DSGVTQTPKHLITATGQRVTLRCSPRSGDLSVYWYQQSLDQGLQFLIQYYNGEERAKGNILERFSAQQFPDLHSELNLSSLELGDSALYFCASSVGGTEAFFGQGTRLTVV.